The entry that follows covers one TCR beta chain sequence. Its antigen remains unidentified. cDNA libraries for TCR beta contained unique molecular identifiers. In TCRdb, the PCR reads were re-called with MiXCR into one record per CDR3 protein. The data show 820,000 or so distinct CDR3 sequences, approximately 57% seen once. The data were obtained in a study of post-analysis software for immune sequencing data. The study's findings and limits: Among 4 or 5 TRBV segments more frequent in patients than controls were TRBV5-6, TRBV5-1 and TRBV20-1. People with multiple sclerosis had a significantly lower normalized Chao1 diversity than controls did.

The V gene end was trimmed by 6 bases and the J gene end by 5 bases; junction bases not matched to a gene: 12. The germline V gene encodes CDR1 MNHNS and CDR2 SASEGT. This CDR3 is built from 16 residues. This receptor was identified in a girl aged 5-17 years with multiple sclerosis. The rearrangement joins TRBV6-1 to TRBJ2-3; the match to TRBD2 covers 9 bases. Sequences were obtained from blood. The CDR3 loop is CASSPLSSGEGDTQYF. The CDR3 nucleotides read TGTGCCAGCAGCCCCCTTTCTAGCGGGGAGGGAGATACGCAGTATTTT.